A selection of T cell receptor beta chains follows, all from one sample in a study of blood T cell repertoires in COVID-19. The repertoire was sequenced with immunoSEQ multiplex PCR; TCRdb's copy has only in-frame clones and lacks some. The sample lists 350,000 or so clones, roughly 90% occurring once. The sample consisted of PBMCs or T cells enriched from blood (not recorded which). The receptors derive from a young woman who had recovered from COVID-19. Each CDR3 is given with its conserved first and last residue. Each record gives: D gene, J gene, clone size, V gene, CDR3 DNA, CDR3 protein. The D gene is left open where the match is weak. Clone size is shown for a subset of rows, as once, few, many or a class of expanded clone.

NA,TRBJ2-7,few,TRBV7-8,TGTGCCAGCAGCCCCCGACGGGATCCCTCCTACGAGCAGTACTTC,CASSPRRDPSYEQYF
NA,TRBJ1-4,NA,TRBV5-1,TGCGCCAGCAGCCCCTCGGTTGCAACTAATGAAAAACTGTTTTTT,CASSPSVATNEKLFF
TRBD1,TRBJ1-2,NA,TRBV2,TGTGCCAGCACCCTGAGGACAGGGGCTAACTATGGCTACACCTTC,CASTLRTGANYGYTF
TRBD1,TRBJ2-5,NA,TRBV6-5,TGTGCCAGCAGCAGACAGGGGGCTCCCCAGGAGACCCAGTACTTC,CASSRQGAPQETQYF
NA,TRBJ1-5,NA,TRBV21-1,TGTGCCAGCGGGGGCGGCAGTAGCAATCAGCCCCAGCATTTT,CASGGGSSNQPQHF
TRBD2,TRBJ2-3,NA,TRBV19,TGTGCCAGTAGTCTCGGACTAGCGGAGGCAGATACGCAGTATTTT,CASSLGLAEADTQYF
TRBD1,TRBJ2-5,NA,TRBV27,TGTGCCAGCAGGAAACTTTACAGGGGTGGTCGGGAGACCCAGTACTTC,CASRKLYRGGRETQYF
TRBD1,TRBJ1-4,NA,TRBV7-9,TGTGCCAGCAGCCCGGGACAGATTGCAACTAATGAAAAACTGTTTTTT,CASSPGQIATNEKLFF
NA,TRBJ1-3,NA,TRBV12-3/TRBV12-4,TGTGCCAGCTACCGAGGGTCTGGAAACACCATATATTTT,CASYRGSGNTIYF
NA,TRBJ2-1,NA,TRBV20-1,TGCAGTGCTAGGCCGGGATATGAGCAGTTCTTC,CSARPGYEQFF
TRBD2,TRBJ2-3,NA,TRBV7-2,TGTGCCAGCAGCTTAGTGTCAGGAGCGGGGCGAGATACGCAGTATTTT,CASSLVSGAGRDTQYF
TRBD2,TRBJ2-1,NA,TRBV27,TGTGCCAGCAGTTTACGGGGGGTGAATGAGCAGTTCTTC,CASSLRGVNEQFF
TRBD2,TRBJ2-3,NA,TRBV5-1,TGCGCCAGCAGCGCCGGGGCGGCTAGCGGGGGCACAGATACGCAGTATTTT,CASSAGAASGGTDTQYF
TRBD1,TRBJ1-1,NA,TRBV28,TGTGCCAGCAGCCCCGCCGACAGGGGAGCTTTCTTT,CASSPADRGAFF
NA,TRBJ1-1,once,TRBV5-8,TGTGCCAGCAGCGTCAGATGGAAGGGGACTGAAGCTTTCTTT,CASSVRWKGTEAFF
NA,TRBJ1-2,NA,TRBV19,TGTGCCAGTAGTTTTACGCTATTTGGCTACACCTTC,CASSFTLFGYTF
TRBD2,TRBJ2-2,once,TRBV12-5,TGTGCTAGTGGTTTGACCCCCCGGACTAGATCGGGCGGGGAGCTGTTTTTT,CASGLTPRTRSGGELFF
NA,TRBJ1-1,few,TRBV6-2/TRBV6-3,TGTGCCAGCAGTCGACCGGGAGGTACTGAAGCTTTCTTT,CASSRPGGTEAFF
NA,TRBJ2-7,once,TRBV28,TGTGCCAGCAGTTTATCCCCCGGGAGCCCCTACGAGCAGTACTTC,CASSLSPGSPYEQYF
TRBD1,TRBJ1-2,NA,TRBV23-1,TGCGCCAGCAGCCTACACGGCCGGGACAGGCTACCTCTTGGCTACACCTTC,CASSLHGRDRLPLGYTF
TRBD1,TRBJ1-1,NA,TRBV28,TGTGCCAGCAGTTCGCCACAGGGGGCGGAAACTGAAGCTTTCTTT,CASSSPQGAETEAFF
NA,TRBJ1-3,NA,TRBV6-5,TGTACCAGCACCGATTGGAGCTCTGGAAACACCATATATTTT,CTSTDWSSGNTIYF
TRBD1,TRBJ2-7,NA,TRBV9,TGTGCCAGCAGCGTAGATGGACAGGGGGTGTACGAGCAGTACTTC,CASSVDGQGVYEQYF
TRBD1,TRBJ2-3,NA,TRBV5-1,TGCGCCAGCAGCTCGACAGGGGGAATCCACACAGATACGCAGTATTTT,CASSSTGGIHTDTQYF
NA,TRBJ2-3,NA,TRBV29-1,TGCAGCTCTAGACCGGACAGTTCAGATACGCAGTATTTT,CSSRPDSSDTQYF
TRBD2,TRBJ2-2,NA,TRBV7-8,TGTGCCAGCAGCTTCGGGGGGGACACCGGGGAGCTGTTTTTT,CASSFGGDTGELFF
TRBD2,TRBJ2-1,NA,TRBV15,TGTGCCACCAGCAGAGAAATGACTAGCGGGAGTCGTAATGAGCAGTTCTTC,CATSREMTSGSRNEQFF
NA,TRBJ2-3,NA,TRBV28,TGTGCCAGCGGGCAGATCCTTGAGCCGTATTTT,CASGQILEPYF
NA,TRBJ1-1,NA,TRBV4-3,TGCGCCAGCAGCCAAGATTGGGGCGCTGACACTGAAGCTTTCTTT,CASSQDWGADTEAFF
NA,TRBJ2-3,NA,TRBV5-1,TGCGCCAGCAGCCTTGAGCCTTGGGATACGCAGTATTTT,CASSLEPWDTQYF
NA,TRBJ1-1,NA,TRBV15,TGTGCCACCAGCAGAGTGGGGGCAGGGGAGGCTTTCTTT,CATSRVGAGEAFF
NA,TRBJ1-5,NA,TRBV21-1,TGTGCCAGCAGCAAATTTCCGGAGAATCAGCCCCAGCATTTT,CASSKFPENQPQHF
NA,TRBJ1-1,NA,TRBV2,TGTGCCAGCAAAATCCGATTCGGGAAAACTGAAGCTTTCTTT,CASKIRFGKTEAFF
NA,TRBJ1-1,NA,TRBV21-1,TGTGCCAGCAGCACCCATAGACAGGGATGGGCAGGAAACACTGAAGCTTTCTTT,CASSTHRQGWAGNTEAFF
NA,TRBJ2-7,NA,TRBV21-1,TGTGCCAGCACCGAACCGGATGGGACTAGCGGCTACGAGCAGTACTTC,CASTEPDGTSGYEQYF
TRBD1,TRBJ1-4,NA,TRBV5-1,TGCGCCAGCAGCTTAGCCGTGACAGGGTATAATGAAAAACTGTTTTTT,CASSLAVTGYNEKLFF
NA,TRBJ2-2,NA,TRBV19,TGTGCCAGTAGTCGGGGGACAGCGAACACCGGGGAGCTGTTTTTT,CASSRGTANTGELFF
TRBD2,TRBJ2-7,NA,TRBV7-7,TGTGCTAGCAGCTCCTACGTCGGGGGGTCCTACGAGCAGTACTTC,CASSSYVGGSYEQYF
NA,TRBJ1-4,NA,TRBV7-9,TGTGCCAGCAGCTCACCATCGGGTTTAGGGACAAATGAAAAACTGTTTTTT,CASSSPSGLGTNEKLFF
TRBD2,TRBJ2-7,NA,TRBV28,TGTGCCAGCAGTTCTGGGGGGGTAACGAGCTACGAGCAGTACTTC,CASSSGGVTSYEQYF
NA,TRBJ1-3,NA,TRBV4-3,TGCGCCAGCAGCCAAGGTTACGCAGTAAGCTCTGGAAACACCATATATTTT,CASSQGYAVSSGNTIYF
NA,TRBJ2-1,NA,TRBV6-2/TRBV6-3,TGTGCCAGCAGTAATCTCCGAGGGATACGGGGGAATGAGCAGTTCTTC,CASSNLRGIRGNEQFF
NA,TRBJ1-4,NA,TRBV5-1,TGCGCCAGCAGCTTGGGGCAGGGCCTTGTCGAAAAACTGTTTTTT,CASSLGQGLVEKLFF
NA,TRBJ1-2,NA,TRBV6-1,TGTGCCAGCAGTGAAAAGGGGTTGGGCGGATATGGCTACACCTTC,CASSEKGLGGYGYTF
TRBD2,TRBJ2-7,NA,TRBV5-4,TGTGCCAGCAGCCCCAGACTAGCGGGAAGCGACGAGCAGTACTTC,CASSPRLAGSDEQYF
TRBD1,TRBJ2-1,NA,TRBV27,TGTGCCAGCAGCCTAGGGACAGGGCCCTACAATGAGCAGTTCTTC,CASSLGTGPYNEQFF
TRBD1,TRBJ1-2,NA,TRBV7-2,TGTGCCAGCAGCCTGACAGGGTATGGCTACACCTTC,CASSLTGYGYTF
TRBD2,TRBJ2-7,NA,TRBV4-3,TGCGCCAGCAGCCAAGATCCCCTAGCGGGAGGGGACGAGCAGTACTTC,CASSQDPLAGGDEQYF
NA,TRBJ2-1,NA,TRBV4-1,TGCGCCAGCAGCCAGGCTAGCTTCTACAATGAGCAGTTCTTC,CASSQASFYNEQFF
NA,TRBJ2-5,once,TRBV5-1,TGCGCCAGCAGCCTAGGACAGCAACAAGAGACCCAGTACTTC,CASSLGQQQETQYF